This is a list of T cell receptor beta chains from one sample in a study of a mutant IDH1 vaccine in newly diagnosed glioma. Using immunoSEQ multiplex PCR, the repertoire was profiled, and TCRdb retains in-frame clones only, with some absent. The sample lists approximately 35,000 clones, 56% occurring once. These TCRs' antigens remain unknown. This specimen consisted of PBMCs, obtained from a glioma patient whose treatment included an IDH1 peptide vaccine. Every receptor here comes from a woman aged 18-30 years with glioma. Each CDR3 is given with its conserved first and last residue. The D gene is left open where the match is weak. Clone size is stated in some rows and not others, as once, few, many or a class when expanded.

TRBJ2-5,TRBD1,TRBV19,.,TGTGCCAGTAGTATAGGAGGACAGGGGGGTAGGCAAGAGACCCAGTACTTC,CASSIGGQGGRQETQYF
TRBJ2-1,.,TRBV27,few,TGTGCCAGCAGTCCCATAGCGGCAGGGGAGAATGAGCAGTTCTTC,CASSPIAAGENEQFF
TRBJ2-1,.,TRBV9,once,TGTGCCAGCAGCGTACTCCAGGAGGGCTACAATGAGCAGTTCTTC,CASSVLQEGYNEQFF
TRBJ2-5,.,TRBV30,.,TGTGCCTGGAGTGACCCTCCGAGAGGGCAAGAGACCCAGTACTTC,CAWSDPPRGQETQYF
TRBJ2-6,.,TRBV7-7,.,TGTGCTAGCAGTTCGGACAAGCGCGGAGCCGGGGCCAACGTCCTGACTTTC,CASSSDKRGAGANVLTF
TRBJ2-1,TRBD1,TRBV27,.,TGTGCCACAAGGAATTCCGGGACAGCCTCCAATGAGCAGTTCTTC,CATRNSGTASNEQFF
TRBJ1-1,.,TRBV19,.,TGTGCCAGTAGTCGGAATTTGAACACTGAAGCTTTCTTT,CASSRNLNTEAFF
TRBJ2-1,TRBD2,TRBV11-2,few,TGTGCCAGCAGCCCTTGGCGGGAGGGGTACAATGAGCAGTTCTTC,CASSPWREGYNEQFF
TRBJ2-7,TRBD1,TRBV13,.,TGTGCCAGCAGCTTAGCCGCAGGGGGACGGACCTACGAGCAGTACTTC,CASSLAAGGRTYEQYF
TRBJ2-2,.,TRBV10-3,.,TGTGCCACACGGGGGTCGGAGGGCACCGGGGAGCTGTTTTTT,CATRGSEGTGELFF
TRBJ1-5,.,TRBV19,few,TGTGCCAGTAGTGGGGGTGTAACTCAGCCCCAGCATTTT,CASSGGVTQPQHF
TRBJ2-3,.,TRBV25-1,.,TGTGCCAGCAGTGTGACAGATACGCAGTATTTT,CASSVTDTQYF
TRBJ1-1,.,TRBV27,few,TGTGCCAGCAGTGACCACCCGGGCCCGACTGCTTTCTTT,CASSDHPGPTAFF
TRBJ2-7,.,TRBV10-3,medium-sized,TGTGCCATCAGTGAGGGGCAGGAGTACGAGCAGTACTTC,CAISEGQEYEQYF
TRBJ2-7,.,TRBV4-2,.,TGTGCCAGCAGCCCCCTGAACTATTACCAAACTTTCCACGAGCAGTACTTC,CASSPLNYYQTFHEQYF
TRBJ1-6,.,TRBV28,.,TGTGCCAGCAGTCCCCGGAGGCGGCGCCCCTATAATTCACCCCTCCACTTT,CASSPRRRRPYNSPLHF
TRBJ1-3,.,TRBV11-2,few,TGTGCCAGCAGCGCGCCAACGGGCTCTAGCGGAAACACCATATATTTT,CASSAPTGSSGNTIYF
TRBJ2-7,TRBD1,TRBV7-8,once,TGTGCCAGCAGCCCCAGACAGGGGCCGTCCTACGAGCAGTACTTC,CASSPRQGPSYEQYF
TRBJ1-5,.,TRBV28,.,TGTGCCAGCTCACCCCGGGCGGGGTTGAGTCAGCCCCAGCATTTT,CASSPRAGLSQPQHF
TRBJ1-2,.,TRBV23-1,.,TGCGCCAGCAGTCAATCCCTTTCCTGGGGGCAGGATGGCTACACCTTC,CASSQSLSWGQDGYTF
TRBJ2-2,.,TRBV6-5,once,TGTGCCAGCAGTTACTCAGGGGGCGGGGAGCTGTTTTTT,CASSYSGGGELFF
TRBJ2-7,.,TRBV7-3,.,TGTGCCAGCAGCCCGGGGCTCGCCTCCGAGCAGTACTTC,CASSPGLASEQYF
TRBJ2-3,TRBD2,TRBV7-8,.,TGTGCCAGCAGCCCTCGCCCCAGCGGGAACGCAGATACGCAGTATTTT,CASSPRPSGNADTQYF
TRBJ1-1,TRBD1,TRBV27,.,TGTGCCAGCAGTTTGATCGGACAGGGTTCCACTGAAGCTTTCTTT,CASSLIGQGSTEAFF
TRBJ1-6,.,TRBV19,.,TGTGCCAGTACCCTCCATAAACAAGAGTATAATTCACCCCTCCACTTT,CASTLHKQEYNSPLHF
TRBJ2-7,.,TRBV18,.,TGTGCCAGCTCACCACCGGGACTTTACTACGAGCAGTACTTC,CASSPPGLYYEQYF
TRBJ1-2,TRBD1,TRBV19,.,TGTGCCTCAAAGGGCCAGGGGGCGGATGGCTACACCTTC,CASKGQGADGYTF
TRBJ2-3,TRBD1,TRBV5-4,.,TGTGCCAGCAGCTTGGTGACAGGGAGCACAGATACGCAGTATTTT,CASSLVTGSTDTQYF
TRBJ2-2,TRBD2,TRBV9,.,TGTGCCAGCAGCCCCACTAGGAGCGGGACTGGGACCGGGGAGCTGTTTTTT,CASSPTRSGTGTGELFF
TRBJ1-2,.,TRBV28,.,TGTGCCAGCAGTTTGTCGGGCCCGATCCCCTATGGCTACACCTTC,CASSLSGPIPYGYTF
TRBJ2-7,TRBD1,TRBV18,.,TGTGCCAGCTCAGGCCCCGGGACAGCTGCCTACGAGCAGTACTTC,CASSGPGTAAYEQYF
TRBJ2-1,TRBD2,TRBV19,.,TGTGCCAGTAGTGCCACTAGCGGCTCCTACAATGAGCAGTTCTTC,CASSATSGSYNEQFF
TRBJ2-7,.,TRBV19,.,TGTGCCACCAGGGACTTTCTCTCCTACGAGCAGTACTTC,CATRDFLSYEQYF
TRBJ1-2,.,TRBV14,.,TGTGCCAGCAGCCCGGGCCTCATGGGCTATGGCTACACCTTC,CASSPGLMGYGYTF
TRBJ1-1,.,TRBV7-8,.,TGTGCCAGCAGCCGAACCTCCGGGTCACAAGCTTTCTTT,CASSRTSGSQAFF
TRBJ2-2,TRBD1,TRBV19,.,TGTGCCAGCAGTGGGGACAGGGATGAAACCGGGGAGCTGTTTTTT,CASSGDRDETGELFF